The 19 T cell receptor beta chains below come from one sample, sequenced in a study of blood T cell repertoires in COVID-19. Clones were read by immunoSEQ multiplex PCR, and TCRdb kept only the in-frame ones, dropping some. The profile covers approximately 280,000 clones, with 85% appearing a single time and about 2.7% taken by the ten largest. The source material was PBMCs or T cells enriched from blood (not recorded which). The receptors stem from a woman between 45 and 65 years old who had recovered from COVID-19.

This clone was seen a handful of times. The V gene is TRBV7-9, the J gene TRBJ2-2; 8 bases align to TRBD2. After removal of 7 bases from V and 7 bases from J, the junction contained 14 bases not matched to a gene. Germline V gene data show CDR1 as SEHNR and CDR2 as FQNEAQ (reference sequence). This CDR3 is built from 16 residues. This CDR3 is CASMPAGTRENGELFF. The CDR3 DNA follows: TGTGCCAGCATGCCCGCCGGGACTAGAGAGAACGGGGAGCTGTTTTTT.

This chain joins TRBV24-1 and TRBJ1-5; 12 bases map to TRBD1. V was pared by 4 bases and J by 2 bases, with 5 bases of the junction left unmatched. CDR3 size: 17 residues. Germline CDR1 and CDR2: KGHDR and SFDVKD. CDR3 DNA: TGTGCCACCAGTGAATCCGGGACAGGGGGCGGCAATCAGCCCCAGCATTTT. This encodes CATSESGTGGGNQPQHF.

The CDR3 sequence: CASSIEGQGDNQPQHF. In DNA form, the CDR3 reads TGTGCCAGCAGCATAGAAGGACAGGGAGACAATCAGCCCCAGCATTTT. V usage is TRBV5-6 and J usage is TRBJ1-5, with 8 bases fitting TRBD1. The CDR3 runs 16 residues. Germline V lookup: CDR1 SGHDT, CDR2 YYEEEE. The V gene end was trimmed by 4 bases and the J gene end by 3 bases; junction bases not matched to a gene: 9.

The sample holds one count of this clone. The J gene is TRBJ1-1, the V gene TRBV5-1; perhaps TRBD1 as D (6 bases). The CDR3 consists of 14 residues. In germline, CDR1 is SGHRS, CDR2 YFSETQ. V was trimmed by 4 bases and J by 0 bases, leaving 10 bases between them. DNA of the CDR3: TGCGCCAGCAGCATAGACAGGTTGAACACTGAAGCTTTCTTT. It yields the protein CASSIDRLNTEAFF.

This clone was picked up one time. The rearrangement links TRBV7-9 to TRBJ2-7; 8 bases match TRBD1. CDR1 SEHNR and CDR2 FQNEAQ come from the germline V gene (reference sequence). The CDR3 is made up of 16 amino acids. V shed 5 bases, J shed 2 bases, and the junction held 11 bases outside the gene matches. As DNA, the CDR3 is TGTGCCAGCAGCCCCCAGGACAGGGTCATTCCCTACGAGCAGTACTTC. Translation: CASSPQDRVIPYEQYF. Full variable domain (remainder filled in from reference TRBV7-9 and TRBJ2-7): DTGVSQNPRHKITKRGQNVTFRCDPISEHNRLYWYRQTLGQGPEFLTYFQNEAQLEKSRLLSDRFSAERPKGSFSTLEIQRTEQGDSAMYLCASSPQDRVIPYEQYFGPGTRLTVT.

This sequence joins TRBV18 and TRBJ1-4; TRBD1 matches 7 bases. V lost 3 bases to trimming and J lost 4 bases; unmatched junction nucleotides: 5. CDR1 KGHSH and CDR2 LQKENI come from the germline V gene. This CDR3 spans 15 amino acids. This chain's CDR3 is CASSPQQGYNEKLFF. The CDR3 region has the DNA TGTGCCAGCTCACCCCAACAGGGGTATAATGAAAAACTGTTTTTT. The whole variable domain, filled in from reference TRBV18 and TRBJ1-4, reads NAGVMQNPRHLVRRRGQEARLRCSPMKGHSHVYWYRQLPEEGLKFMVYLQKENIIDESGMPKERFSAEFPKEGPSILRIQQVVRGDSAAYFCASSPQQGYNEKLFFGSGTQLSVL.

The chain links TRBV6-5 to TRBJ2-1, with a tentative D call TRBD1 (6 bases). Trimming shortened V by 2 bases and J by 4 bases, and 12 bases separated the two germline ends. Looked up from germline, CDR1 is MNHEY and CDR2 is SVGAGI. This CDR3 has 15 residues. CDR3 in DNA: TGTGCCAGCAGTTACGGCAGGGGACCGTACAATGAGCAGTTCTTC. Translated, it gives CASSYGRGPYNEQFF.

There are a few counts of this clone. The chain is built from TRBV9 and TRBJ2-7, with 8 bases lining up with TRBD2. Losses at the gene ends were 0 bases for V and 9 bases for J; bases not matched to a gene: 8. Looked up from germline, CDR1 is SGDLS and CDR2 is YYNGEE. This CDR3 spans 14 amino acids. The CDR3 sequence is CASSVGPGRAGQYF. CDR3 sequence (DNA): TGTGCCAGCAGCGTAGGACCCGGGAGGGCTGGGCAGTACTTC.

The rearrangement uses TRBV27 and TRBJ1-6, with 7 nucleotides matching TRBD1. The CDR3 consists of 15 residues. V shed 6 bases, J shed 9 bases, and the junction held 11 bases outside the gene matches. Germline CDR1 reads MNHEY; CDR2 reads SMNVEV (reference sequence). The CDR3 sequence: CASSSGTGDLSPLHF. CDR3 nucleotide sequence: TGTGCCAGCAGCAGTGGCACAGGGGACCTTTCACCCCTCCACTTT.

This clone is a singleton in its sample. The chain recombines TRBV11-2 with TRBJ2-1; possibly TRBD1 for D (5 bases). V dropped 4 bases and J dropped 1 base, with 14 bases sitting between them. The CDR3 consists of 16 residues. CDR1 SGHAT and CDR2 FQNNGV come from the germline V gene. The CDR3, as DNA: TGTGCCAGCAGCTCCCCCAAGGGGCCGTCCTACAATGAGCAGTTCTTC. The encoded protein is CASSSPKGPSYNEQFF. Full variable domain (rest looked up from reference TRBV11-2 and TRBJ2-1): EAGVAQSPRYKIIEKRQSVAFWCNPISGHATLYWYQQILGQGPKLLIQFQNNGVVDDSQLPKDRFSAERLKGVDSTLKIQPAKLEDSAVYLCASSSPKGPSYNEQFFGPGTRLTVL.

The genes are TRBV9 and TRBJ2-1, with 10 bases lining up with TRBD2. Per the germline V gene, CDR1 is SGDLS and CDR2 is YYNGEE. V trimming: 2 bases; J trimming: 4 bases; junction bases outside the gene matches: 6. The CDR3 has 16 residues. CDR3 residues: CASSVLAGAEYNEQFF. The CDR3 DNA reads TGTGCCAGCAGCGTGCTAGCGGGAGCTGAGTACAATGAGCAGTTCTTC.

The chain employs TRBV18 and TRBJ1-5; D is unresolved. This CDR3 comprises 13 residues. CDR1 and CDR2 (germline): KGHSH, LQKENI. V lost 3 bases, J lost 7 bases, and 10 bases lay in between. The CDR3: CASSPATGQPQHF. The CDR3 DNA is TGTGCCAGCTCACCCGCGACCGGGCAGCCCCAGCATTTT.

The chain joins TRBV28 to TRBJ1-4; 7 bases are a match to TRBD1. The CDR3 runs 13 residues. Germline CDR1 MDHEN, CDR2 SYDVKM. The V segment lost 10 bases and the J segment 5 bases; nucleotides outside the gene matches: 7. The CDR3 is CATVGTENEKLFF. The DNA for the CDR3 is TGTGCCACCGTGGGGACAGAGAATGAAAAACTGTTTTTT.

This clone was observed once. The rearrangement links TRBV2 to TRBJ2-3, with a possible D match to TRBD2 (5 bases). CDR1 is SNHLY, CDR2 FYNNEI, per germline. This CDR3 is 14 amino acids long. Trimming pared 6 bases from V and 5 bases from J, leaving 15 bases between. The chain's CDR3 is CASRPIGGLDTQYF. CDR3 in DNA: TGTGCCAGCAGACCTATTGGCGGACTAGATACGCAGTATTTT.

Only one count was recorded for this clone. This chain joins TRBV3-1 (or the pseudogene TRBV3-2) and TRBJ1-3, with unresolved D. The CDR3 sequence is 15 residues long. Looked up from germline, CDR1 is LGHDT and CDR2 is YNNKEL (reference sequence). Trimming stripped 1 base from V and 4 bases from J, with 11 bases between. The CDR3 nucleotides read TGTGCCAGCAGCCAAGGGACGGAGGCGGGAAACACCATATATTTT. Residues: CASSQGTEAGNTIYF.

The chain joins TRBV28 to TRBJ2-5; tentative D call: TRBD2 (5 bases). Per the germline V gene, CDR1 is MDHEN and CDR2 is SYDVKM. This CDR3 comprises 15 residues. The V end lost 3 bases, the J end lost 1 base, and 12 bases lay between the germline ends. CDR3 bases: TGTGCCAGCAGTTTTGTAGTAGCGTTCCAAGAGACCCAGTACTTC. Its translation is CASSFVVAFQETQYF.

V usage is TRBV10-3 and J usage is TRBJ2-7; D remains unclear. This CDR3 comprises 14 residues. V lost 0 bases and J lost 2, with 8 bases in between. CDR1 is ENHRY and CDR2 is SYGVKD in the germline V gene. CDR3 residues: CAISESELPYEQYF. Written as DNA, the CDR3 is TGTGCCATCAGTGAGTCGGAGCTTCCCTACGAGCAGTACTTC.

This clone was seen more than once but under ten times. This chain links TRBV30 with TRBJ2-2; D is possibly TRBD1 (5 bases). The V end was cut by 2 bases, the J end by 4 bases, with 11 bases between. The CDR3 has 14 residues. Germline V gives CDR1 GTSNPN, CDR2 SVGIG (reference sequence). Written as DNA, the CDR3 is TGTGCCTGGAGTAGGATGGGGCTCACCGGGGAGCTGTTTTTT. It yields the protein CAWSRMGLTGELFF.

The table lists this clone with a few counts. The J gene is TRBJ2-7, the V gene TRBV3-1 (or the pseudogene TRBV3-2); 7 bases align to TRBD2. V shed 4 bases and J 5 bases; nucleotides not matched to a gene: 11. CDR1 and CDR2 (germline): LGHDT, YNNKEL (reference sequence). The CDR3 runs to 15 residues. The CDR3 sequence: CASSPTFAGAHEQYF. The CDR3 DNA sequence: TGTGCCAGCAGCCCTACGTTCGCGGGAGCGCACGAGCAGTACTTC.